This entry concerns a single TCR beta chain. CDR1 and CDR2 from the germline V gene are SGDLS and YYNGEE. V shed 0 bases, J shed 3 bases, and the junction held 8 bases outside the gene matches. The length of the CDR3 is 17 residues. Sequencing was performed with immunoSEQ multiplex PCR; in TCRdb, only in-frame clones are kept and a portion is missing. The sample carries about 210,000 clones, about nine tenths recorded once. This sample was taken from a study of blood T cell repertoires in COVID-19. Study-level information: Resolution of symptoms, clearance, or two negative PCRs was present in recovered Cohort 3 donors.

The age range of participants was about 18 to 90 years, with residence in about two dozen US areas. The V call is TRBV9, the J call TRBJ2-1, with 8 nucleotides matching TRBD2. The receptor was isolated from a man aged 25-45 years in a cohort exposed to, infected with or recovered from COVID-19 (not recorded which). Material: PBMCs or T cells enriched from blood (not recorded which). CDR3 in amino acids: CASSVGISGKGYNEQFF. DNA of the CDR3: TGTGCCAGCAGCGTAGGTATTAGCGGGAAAGGCTACAATGAGCAGTTCTTC.